These T cell receptor beta chains were read from a single sample in a study of identical twins. One entry per CDR3 protein, called by TCRdb with MiXCR from the 5' RACE reads. The repertoire has 520,000 or so distinct CDR3 sequences, 20% to 25% of them found once; the top ten carry roughly 0.91%. This same sample was also taken into another study, of T cells expressing NK-cell markers.

The sequenced sample consisted of CD4+ T cells sorted from blood. These receptors were collected from a young woman in good health. The CDR3 runs from the conserved cysteine through the conserved F or W. Fields, in order: J gene, V gene, clone size, D gene, CDR3 protein, CDR3 DNA. D genes are given only for firm matches. A clone size is listed for some rows: how often the clone was seen (once, few, many), or a class if it is expanded.

>TRBJ2-3|TRBV11-1|-|-
CASSLAPGELLGTDTQYF
TGTGCCAGCAGCTTAGCGCCAGGGGAACTCCTCGGCACAGATACGCAGTATTTT
>TRBJ1-4|TRBV20-1|few|-
CSASGVSATNEKLFF
TGCAGCGCTTCCGGGGTCAGTGCAACTAATGAAAAACTGTTTTTT
>TRBJ2-3|TRBV7-9|few|-
CASSISVAYTDTQYF
TGTGCCAGCAGCATTAGCGTGGCCTACACAGATACGCAGTATTTT
>TRBJ1-5|TRBV2|-|TRBD1
CAIRTGGRNQPQHF
TGTGCCATCCGGACAGGGGGACGCAATCAGCCCCAGCATTTT
>TRBJ2-3|TRBV7-2|many|-
CASSRDSGTQYF
TGTGCCAGCAGCAGGGACTCGGGAACGCAGTATTTT
>TRBJ2-7|TRBV29-1|few|TRBD1
CSVEQAQGAREQYF
TGCAGCGTTGAACAGGCACAGGGGGCGCGGGAGCAGTACTTC
>TRBJ2-1|TRBV4-2|few|-
CASSPSALVYNEQFF
TGTGCCAGCAGCCCAAGCGCGCTAGTTTACAATGAGCAGTTCTTC
>TRBJ1-2|TRBV7-2|few|-
CASSFAGDYGYTF
TGTGCCAGCAGCTTTGCGGGGGACTATGGCTACACCTTC
>TRBJ2-7|TRBV13|-|TRBD1
CASSLRGGTGYHF
TGTGCCAGCAGCTTAAGAGGGGGGACAGGGTACCACTTC
>TRBJ2-1|TRBV12-3/TRBV12-4|-|-
CASSLGMINEGPKFF
TGTGCCAGCAGTTTAGGAATGATAAATGAAGGACCTAAGTTCTTC
>TRBJ2-1|TRBV29-1|many|TRBD1
CSVTGQGASEQFF
TGCAGCGTTACGGGACAGGGGGCTAGTGAGCAGTTCTTC
>TRBJ2-3|TRBV9|few|-
CASSVAPGTDTQYF
TGTGCCAGCAGCGTGGCCCCGGGCACAGATACGCAGTATTTT
>TRBJ1-1|TRBV6-2/TRBV6-3|few|-
CASSYRAANTEAFF
TGTGCCAGCAGTTACAGGGCAGCGAACACTGAAGCTTTCTTT
>TRBJ2-3|TRBV5-1|few|-
CASSFGLATDTQYF
TGCGCCAGCAGCTTTGGGCTGGCCACAGATACGCAGTATTTT
>TRBJ2-5|TRBV3-1|-|-
CASSQGQPQETQYF
TGTGCCAGCAGCCAAGGACAACCCCAAGAGACCCAGTACTTC
>TRBJ1-5|TRBV20-1|few|TRBD1
CSARGTGGAGSNQPQHF
TGCAGTGCGAGAGGGACAGGGGGCGCGGGAAGCAATCAGCCCCAGCATTTT
>TRBJ2-5|TRBV9|-|TRBD1
CASSEQGVKSETQYF
TGTGCCAGCAGCGAACAGGGGGTGAAGTCAGAGACCCAGTACTTC
>TRBJ2-3|TRBV20-1|-|-
CSARVAGGLLDTQYF
TGCAGTGCTAGAGTAGCAGGGGGGTTGTTAGATACGCAGTATTTT
>TRBJ1-6|TRBV20-1|-|-
CSAATRGRNSPLHF
TGCAGCGCCGCAACCCGGGGGCGGAATTCACCCCTCCACTTT
>TRBJ2-1|TRBV5-1|few|-
CASTLAREQGEQFF
TGCGCCAGTACACTAGCCCGAGAACAGGGTGAGCAGTTCTTC
>TRBJ2-5|TRBV20-1|few|TRBD1
CSASRDRGRETQYF
TGCAGTGCTAGCCGGGACAGGGGGCGAGAGACCCAGTACTTC
>TRBJ2-3|TRBV4-2|once|-
CACSQGLENTQYF
TGTGCCTGCAGCCAAGGATTAGAAAATACGCAGTATTTT
>TRBJ1-2|TRBV9|-|-
CASSVVAASYGYTF
TGTGCCAGCAGCGTAGTGGCAGCAAGCTATGGCTACACCTTC
>TRBJ2-1|TRBV6-1|-|-
CASSYSPSWAEGRNEQFF
TGTGCCAGCAGTTACAGCCCTTCATGGGCTGAGGGACGCAATGAGCAGTTCTTC
>TRBJ2-7|TRBV3-1|-|TRBD2
CASSQREGYEQYF
TGTGCCAGCAGCCAGCGGGAGGGCTACGAGCAGTACTTC
>TRBJ2-1|TRBV20-1|few|-
CSAAANSGSYNEQFF
TGCAGTGCCGCTGCTAACAGCGGCTCCTACAATGAGCAGTTCTTC
>TRBJ2-1|TRBV29-1|few|TRBD2
CSVTPSLAGVRPNEQFF
TGCAGCGTGACCCCCTCCTTAGCGGGTGTCCGGCCCAATGAGCAGTTCTTC
>TRBJ2-7|TRBV29-1|many|TRBD2
CSVGGGSYEQYF
TGCAGCGTCGGGGGGGGCTCCTACGAGCAGTACTTC
>TRBJ2-3|TRBV30|many|TRBD1
CASGTVTDTQYF
TGTGCCTCCGGGACAGTCACAGATACGCAGTATTTT
>TRBJ1-6|TRBV20-1|-|-
CSARDPGGDNSPLHF
TGCAGTGCTAGAGACCCCGGAGGAGATAATTCACCCCTCCACTTT
>TRBJ2-2|TRBV20-1|few|-
CSARDASPGELFF
TGCAGTGCTAGAGATGCCAGTCCCGGGGAGCTGTTTTTT
>TRBJ1-2|TRBV9|-|-
CASSVDPRQGGGYTF
TGTGCCAGCAGCGTAGACCCGAGGCAGGGAGGAGGCTACACCTTC
>TRBJ2-7|TRBV12-3/TRBV12-4|-|TRBD2
CASSLRKRGEQYF
TGTGCCAGCAGTTTGCGGAAGCGGGGGGAGCAGTACTTC
>TRBJ2-7|TRBV7-9|-|TRBD1
CASSPRDRLSYEQYF
TGTGCCAGCAGCCCCCGGGACAGGTTGTCCTACGAGCAGTACTTC
>TRBJ1-2|TRBV3-1|-|-
CASSQEGVTGYTF
TGTGCCAGCAGCCAAGAGGGGGTGACTGGCTACACCTTC